These T cell receptor beta chains were read from a single sample in a study of shared clonotypes between healthy human individuals. Profiled with immunoSEQ multiplex PCR; TCRdb holds only in-frame clones, not every one. Among about 2.1 million clones listed, about 93% were seen once. Sequenced material: naive CD8+ T cells from PBMCs. The receptors were gathered from a man aged 18 to 30 in good health. Some clones in this sample may be carry-over from other donors' samples. Both conserved end residues are part of each CDR3. The D gene is left open where the match is weak. Where a row states a size, it is once, few, many or the class of an expanded clone; other rows omit it.

D: TRBD1; V: TRBV28; J: TRBJ2-2; size: NA; CDR3: CASRKTGGRELFF; DNA: TGTGCCAGCAGAAAGACAGGGGGACGGGAGCTGTTTTTT
D: NA; V: TRBV6-5; J: TRBJ2-6; size: NA; CDR3: CASSPLRGANVLTF; DNA: TGTGCCAGCAGCCCCCTCAGGGGGGCCAACGTCCTGACTTTC
D: NA; V: TRBV6-5; J: TRBJ1-4; size: NA; CDR3: CASSYGGKANEKLFF; DNA: TGTGCCAGCAGTTACGGGGGCAAGGCTAATGAAAAACTGTTTTTT
D: NA; V: TRBV29-1; J: TRBJ1-3; size: NA; CDR3: CSVEVVGASGNTIYF; DNA: TGCAGCGTTGAAGTGGTGGGGGCTTCTGGAAACACCATATATTTT
D: NA; V: TRBV6-5; J: TRBJ2-5; size: NA; CDR3: CASSYSGQGETQYF; DNA: TGTGCCAGCAGTTACTCGGGGCAGGGGGAGACCCAGTACTTC
D: NA; V: TRBV11-2; J: TRBJ2-7; size: NA; CDR3: CASSFERGDEQYF; DNA: TGTGCCAGCAGCTTTGAAAGGGGTGACGAGCAGTACTTC
D: TRBD1; V: TRBV9; J: TRBJ2-2; size: few; CDR3: CASSVVGTGSGELFF; DNA: TGTGCCAGCAGCGTAGTTGGGACAGGCTCCGGGGAGCTGTTTTTT
D: TRBD2; V: TRBV29-1; J: TRBJ2-7; size: NA; CDR3: CSALPGTSGREQYF; DNA: TGCAGCGCGCTTCCCGGGACTAGCGGGAGAGAGCAGTACTTC
D: NA; V: TRBV28; J: TRBJ1-2; size: NA; CDR3: CASSFPQGITNYGYTF; DNA: TGTGCCAGCAGTTTTCCCCAGGGAATCACTAACTATGGCTACACCTTC
D: NA; V: TRBV27; J: TRBJ1-1; size: once; CDR3: CASSYDRSMNTEAFF; DNA: TGTGCCAGCAGTTATGACAGATCCATGAACACTGAAGCTTTCTTT
D: NA; V: TRBV7-6; J: TRBJ2-1; size: NA; CDR3: CASSLVDNEQFF; DNA: TGTGCCAGCAGCTTAGTTGACAATGAGCAGTTCTTC
D: NA; V: TRBV27; J: TRBJ2-1; size: NA; CDR3: CASSLRGFDEQFF; DNA: TGTGCCAGCTCCCTCCGAGGTTTCGATGAGCAGTTCTTC
D: NA; V: TRBV30; J: TRBJ2-1; size: NA; CDR3: CAWSVGTPPAAEQFF; DNA: TGTGCCTGGAGTGTAGGGACCCCCCCAGCGGCTGAGCAGTTCTTC
D: TRBD1; V: TRBV13; J: TRBJ1-1; size: NA; CDR3: CASSLGTGGFMAEAFF; DNA: TGTGCCAGCAGCTTAGGAACAGGGGGCTTTATGGCTGAAGCTTTCTTT
D: NA; V: TRBV6-6; J: TRBJ2-1; size: NA; CDR3: CASSFPPQGINEQFF; DNA: TGTGCCAGCAGTTTCCCCCCCCAGGGCATCAATGAGCAGTTCTTC
D: TRBD1; V: TRBV4-1; J: TRBJ2-7; size: NA; CDR3: CASSQDVRQGRGEQYF; DNA: TGCGCCAGCAGCCAAGATGTTAGACAGGGACGGGGTGAGCAGTACTTC
D: TRBD1; V: TRBV14; J: TRBJ2-3; size: NA; CDR3: CASSADRGYADTQYF; DNA: TGTGCCAGCAGCGCTGACAGGGGATACGCAGATACGCAGTATTTT
D: NA; V: TRBV10-3; J: TRBJ2-3; size: NA; CDR3: CAISEVREPTDTQYF; DNA: TGTGCCATCAGTGAAGTTAGGGAGCCCACAGATACGCAGTATTTT
D: NA; V: TRBV6-6; J: TRBJ2-5; size: NA; CDR3: CASSYISVQETQYF; DNA: TGTGCCAGCAGTTACATCAGCGTTCAAGAGACCCAGTACTTC
D: NA; V: TRBV9; J: TRBJ2-3; size: NA; CDR3: CASSFLGQNTDTQYF; DNA: TGTGCCAGCAGCTTCCTTGGACAGAACACAGATACGCAGTATTTT
D: NA; V: TRBV11-2; J: TRBJ2-5; size: NA; CDR3: CASSLGGLRGETQYF; DNA: TGTGCCAGCAGCTTAGGAGGCCTCAGAGGGGAGACCCAGTACTTC
D: NA; V: TRBV21-1; J: TRBJ1-2; size: NA; CDR3: CASSKGGKCYGYTF; DNA: TGTGCCAGCAGCAAAGGCGGCAAATGCTATGGCTACACCTTC
D: NA; V: TRBV28; J: TRBJ2-7; size: NA; CDR3: CASSLTGSSYEQYF; DNA: TGTGCCAGCAGTCTCACCGGGAGCTCCTACGAGCAGTACTTC
D: TRBD1; V: TRBV30; J: TRBJ2-7; size: NA; CDR3: CAWSSDRGREQYF; DNA: TGTGCCTGGAGTTCTGACAGGGGGCGCGAGCAGTACTTC
D: NA; V: TRBV9; J: TRBJ2-3; size: NA; CDR3: CASSVGGTQTDTQYF; DNA: TGTGCCAGCAGCGTAGGAGGGACGCAGACAGATACGCAGTATTTT
D: NA; V: TRBV28; J: TRBJ2-7; size: NA; CDR3: CASSTRGLGSYEQYF; DNA: TGTGCCAGCAGCACCCGGGGTTTGGGATCCTACGAGCAGTACTTC
D: NA; V: TRBV27; J: TRBJ2-3; size: NA; CDR3: CASSSGLITDTQYF; DNA: TGTGCCAGCAGTTCCGGGTTGATCACAGATACGCAGTATTTT
D: TRBD1; V: TRBV28; J: TRBJ2-7; size: NA; CDR3: CASSPGGESSYEQYF; DNA: TGTGCCAGCAGCCCAGGGGGCGAAAGCTCCTACGAGCAGTACTTC
D: NA; V: TRBV30; J: TRBJ1-2; size: NA; CDR3: CAWSVARVYGYTF; DNA: TGTGCCTGGAGTGTTGCGAGGGTCTATGGCTACACCTTC
D: NA; V: TRBV28; J: TRBJ1-5; size: NA; CDR3: CASSAPEESNQPQHF; DNA: TGTGCCAGCAGTGCCCCCGAGGAGAGCAATCAGCCCCAGCATTTT
D: NA; V: TRBV27; J: TRBJ2-3; size: NA; CDR3: CASSLSLRADTQYF; DNA: TGTGCCAGCAGTTTATCCCTTAGGGCAGATACGCAGTATTTT
D: TRBD1; V: TRBV6-5; J: TRBJ1-2; size: NA; CDR3: CASSYGGEDRVVAF; DNA: TGTGCCAGCAGTTACGGCGGCGAAGACAGGGTGGTAGCCTTC